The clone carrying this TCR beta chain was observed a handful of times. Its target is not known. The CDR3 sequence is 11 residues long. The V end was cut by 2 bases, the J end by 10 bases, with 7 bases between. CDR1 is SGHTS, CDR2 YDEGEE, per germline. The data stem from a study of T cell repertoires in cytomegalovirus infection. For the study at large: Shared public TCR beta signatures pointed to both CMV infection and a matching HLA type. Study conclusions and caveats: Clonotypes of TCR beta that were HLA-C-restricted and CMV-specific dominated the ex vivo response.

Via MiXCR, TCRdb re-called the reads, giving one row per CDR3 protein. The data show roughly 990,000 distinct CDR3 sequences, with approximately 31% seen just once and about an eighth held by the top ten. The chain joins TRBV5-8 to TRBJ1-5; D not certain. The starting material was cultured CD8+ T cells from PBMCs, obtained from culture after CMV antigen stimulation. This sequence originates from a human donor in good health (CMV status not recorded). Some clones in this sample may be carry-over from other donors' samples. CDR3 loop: CASSLDRPQHF. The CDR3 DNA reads TGTGCCAGCAGCTTAGATAGACCCCAGCATTTT.